One and the same sample provided the 5 T cell receptor beta chains below, sequenced in a study of blood T cell repertoires in COVID-19 (TCRdb year 2020). Receptor libraries were prepared by the immunoSEQ multiplex PCR assay. TCRdb obtained this table from immuneACCESS and retained in-frame rearrangements with V and J assigned. These tables miss some clones; where compared with another copy, unresolved V genes account for less than half of the shortfall, and the remainder is unexplained. In all, the sample holds more than 150,000 clones, and roughly nine tenths of those were seen once. Less than 25% of the sample is taken by the ten largest. Sequencing was performed on peripheral blood. The receptors stem from a man in his 70s with active or convalescent COVID-19.

This clone showed up just once. The chain links TRBV20-1 to TRBJ1-1; D gene ambiguous. CDR1 is DFQATT and CDR2 is SNEGSKA in the germline V gene (reference sequence). Trimming took 4 bases from V and 8 from J, leaving 11 bases between them. CDR3 length: 11 residues. CDR3 nucleotide sequence: TGCAGTGCTACAGATCTTCGGGAAGCTTTCTTT. Residues: CSATDLREAFF.

The V call is TRBV27, the J call TRBJ1-1, with 7 bases aligning to TRBD1. The ends lost 3 bases at V and 10 bases at J; junction bases unmatched: 8. Germline V gene lookup returns CDR1 MNHEY and CDR2 SMNVEV (reference sequence). The CDR3 loop spans 13 amino acids. The CDR3 reads CASSFRQGVGAFF. In DNA, the CDR3 is TGTGCCAGCAGTTTTCGGCAGGGGGTGGGAGCTTTCTTT.

The genes are TRBV12-3 or TRBV12-4 and TRBJ1-5; D remains ambiguous. Between the trimmed V and J ends, which lost 3 bases and 6 bases, there was a span of 9 bases. The CDR3 is made up of 13 amino acids. Written as DNA, the CDR3 is TGTGCCAGCAGTTTCTATCGGGTTCAGCCCCAGCATTTT. As protein: CASSFYRVQPQHF.

This chain links TRBV11-2 with TRBJ1-1; D perhaps matches TRBD1 (6 bases). The V gene lost 6 bases and the J gene lost 5 bases, with 19 bases spanning the gap. CDR3 length: 15 residues. Germline assignment: CDR1 SGHAT and CDR2 FQNNGV. The CDR3 DNA follows: TGTGCCAGCAGTTCTTTCGGGGGGCTTGGGACTGAAGCTTTCTTT. Translated, it gives CASSSFGGLGTEAFF.

The chain joins TRBV7-9 to TRBJ1-5, with D unclear. This CDR3 region has 12 residues. V was cut by 5 bases and J by 9 bases, with 11 bases left in between. Germline V lookup: CDR1 SEHNR, CDR2 FQNEAQ (reference sequence). CDR3 DNA sequence: TGTGCCAGCAGCACTCGCGAGGGGCCCCAGCATTTT. Protein sequence: CASSTREGPQHF.